A single sample gave rise to the 10 T cell receptor beta chains below, sequenced in a study of T-cell reconstitution after alpha-beta-depleted transplantation in children. This sample's TCRbeta library carried unique molecular identifier barcodes. Each CDR3 protein gets one entry after TCRdb re-called the PCR reads with MiXCR. This table holds just over 950,000 distinct CDR3 sequences, 25% to 30% found once. The sequencing used PBMCs, mostly from graft donor cells, collected 360 days after TCRalphabeta/CD19-depleted stem cell transplant. These receptors were collected from a boy younger than two who had a stem cell transplant for SCID, so the T cells may come from the graft donor.

The chain employs TRBV6-5 and TRBJ2-7; 11 bases line up with TRBD2. Germline trimming cut 2 bases from V and 6 bases from J; bases unmatched to any gene: 6. Germline CDR1 and CDR2: MNHEY and SVGAGI. The CDR3 contains 15 residues. The CDR3 reads CASSYGGGLAAEQYF. The CDR3 DNA sequence: TGTGCCAGCAGTTACGGAGGGGGACTAGCGGCCGAGCAGTACTTC.

This clonotype was picked up a small number of times. The chain employs TRBV29-1 and TRBJ1-2; D ambiguous. From germline, CDR1 is SQVTM and CDR2 ANQGSEA. CDR3 size: 12 residues. Deletions cut 1 base from V and 12 bases from J, with 15 bases between. CDR3 DNA: TGCAGCGTTGAAGGGTCGGAGTGGGTGAACACCTTC. This translates into CSVEGSEWVNTF.

The J gene is TRBJ2-3, the V gene TRBV20-1, with D possibly matching TRBD1 (5 bases). CDR3 length: 16 amino acids. CDR1 is DFQATT and CDR2 is SNEGSKA in the germline V gene (reference sequence). V was clipped by 0 bases and J by 4 bases, with 17 bases between them. CDR3 nucleotide sequence: TGCAGTGCTAGAGATGCCAGGGTCAATGTCCCAGATACGCAGTATTTT. Protein sequence: CSARDARVNVPDTQYF.

This clonotype was seen more than once but under ten times. The V and J genes are TRBV27 and TRBJ2-7; 7 bases line up with TRBD1. V was clipped by 5 bases and J by 12 bases; unmatched bases: 13. The CDR3 spans 13 residues. CDR1 and CDR2 (germline): MNHEY, SMNVEV (reference sequence). The CDR3 sequence: CASSTLRQGWMYF. CDR3 nucleotide sequence: TGTGCCAGCAGTACACTAAGACAGGGTTGGATGTACTTC.

This clonotype has only a few counts. The rearrangement uses TRBV21-1 and TRBJ2-3. TRBV21-1 has pseudogene status. This CDR3 region has 14 residues. The DNA for the CDR3 is TGTGCCGGCTTCATGGCATGTTGCACAGATACGCAGTATTTT. Residues: CAGFMACCTDTQYF.

This clonotype was seen a few times. The chain combines TRBV20-1 with TRBJ2-5; D is perhaps TRBD1 (6 bases). This CDR3 region has 13 residues. Germline CDR1 DFQATT, CDR2 SNEGSKA (reference sequence). V lost 3 bases to trimming and J lost 4 bases, with 12 bases between them. The CDR3 is CSASRRGAETQYF. The CDR3 coding sequence is TGCAGTGCTAGCCGCAGGGGTGCAGAGACCCAGTACTTC.

V and J are TRBV3-1 and TRBJ1-3, with no clear D. This CDR3 is 15 amino acids long. The V and J ends lost 2 bases and 7 bases respectively, with 15 bases between them. Germline V gives CDR1 LGHDT, CDR2 YNNKEL (reference sequence). The CDR3 loop reads CASSQNVALANTIYF. As DNA, the CDR3 is TGTGCCAGCAGCCAAAACGTCGCCCTTGCGAACACCATATATTTT.

This clonotype showed up just a few times. CDR3 bases: TGTGCCAGCAGCGTAAGAGACACACGAAATGAAAAACTGTTTTTT. Residues: CASSVRDTRNEKLFF. The chain recombines TRBV9 with TRBJ1-4; D is uncertain. Germline loops: CDR1 SGDLS, CDR2 YYNGEE. Trimming stripped 1 base from V and 5 bases from J, with 12 bases between. CDR3 length: 15 amino acids.

V and J are TRBV4-1 and TRBJ2-1, with D tentatively TRBD1 (5 bases). CDR3 length: 15 amino acids. Germline CDR1 is MGHRA and CDR2 is YSYEKL. The ends were cut back, 6 bases at V and 0 bases at J, with 12 bases in the middle. The CDR3 sequence: CASRITGSSYNEQFF. CDR3 sequence (DNA): TGCGCCAGCAGAATTACAGGCAGCTCCTACAATGAGCAGTTCTTC.

The gene calls are TRBV28 and TRBJ2-3, with D uncertain. With 3 bases removed from V and 0 bases from J, the gap between germline ends came to 7 bases. The CDR3 spans 14 residues. Germline-derived CDR1 and CDR2 are MDHEN and SYDVKM. The CDR3 region is CASSFSLSTDTQYF. CDR3 in DNA: TGTGCCAGCAGTTTTAGTTTAAGCACAGATACGCAGTATTTT.